A selection of T cell receptor beta chains follows, all from one sample in a study of PD-1 blockade in classical Hodgkin lymphoma. This table comes from immunoSEQ multiplex PCR, and its TCRdb copy is limited to in-frame clones, with some not included. The sample carries about 64,000 clones, 91% recorded once. The material sequenced was peripheral blood mononuclear cells (PBMCs), taken before the fourth cycle of nivolumab. All receptors come from a human donor with classical Hodgkin lymphoma. CDR3s include the opening cysteine and the closing phenylalanine or tryptophan. The D gene is left open where the match is weak. Where a row states a size, it is once, few, many or the class of an expanded clone; other rows omit it.

clone size: NA
J gene: TRBJ2-1
D gene: TRBD2
CDR3 length: 15
V gene: TRBV9
CDR3 protein: CASSVASGGYNEQFF
CDR3 DNA: TGTGCCAGCAGCGTAGCTAGCGGGGGCTACAATGAGCAGTTCTTC

clone size: once
J gene: TRBJ1-1
D gene: NA
CDR3 length: 13
V gene: TRBV5-4
CDR3 protein: CASSLDRATEAFF
CDR3 DNA: TGTGCCAGCAGCTTGGACAGGGCAACTGAAGCTTTCTTT

clone size: once
J gene: TRBJ1-2
D gene: NA
CDR3 length: 14
V gene: TRBV5-5
CDR3 protein: CASSPDRPNYGYTF
CDR3 DNA: TGTGCCAGCAGCCCCGACAGGCCTAACTATGGCTACACCTTC

clone size: NA
J gene: TRBJ2-3
D gene: NA
CDR3 length: 13
V gene: TRBV7-9
CDR3 protein: CASSPPAADTQYF
CDR3 DNA: TGTGCCAGCAGCCCCCCCGCGGCAGATACGCAGTATTTT

clone size: NA
J gene: TRBJ1-4
D gene: TRBD1
CDR3 length: 14
V gene: TRBV6-5
CDR3 protein: CASSAGQGDEKLFF
CDR3 DNA: TGTGCCAGCAGCGCAGGACAGGGAGACGAAAAACTGTTTTTT

clone size: NA
J gene: TRBJ2-2
D gene: TRBD2
CDR3 length: 15
V gene: TRBV18
CDR3 protein: CASSPARGGTGELFF
CDR3 DNA: TGTGCCAGCTCACCGGCCCGGGGGGGCACCGGGGAGCTGTTTTTT

clone size: NA
J gene: TRBJ1-1
D gene: NA
CDR3 length: 13
V gene: TRBV5-8
CDR3 protein: CASIPEGLSEAFF
CDR3 DNA: TGTGCCAGCATCCCCGAGGGGCTATCTGAAGCTTTCTTT

clone size: NA
J gene: TRBJ2-1
D gene: NA
CDR3 length: 13
V gene: TRBV6-6
CDR3 protein: CASSYLDYNEQFF
CDR3 DNA: TGTGCCAGCAGTTACCTCGACTACAATGAGCAGTTCTTC

clone size: NA
J gene: TRBJ1-1
D gene: NA
CDR3 length: 14
V gene: TRBV11-2
CDR3 protein: CASSLDPVSTEAFF
CDR3 DNA: TGTGCCAGCAGCTTAGATCCAGTTTCCACTGAAGCTTTCTTT

clone size: NA
J gene: TRBJ2-7
D gene: NA
CDR3 length: 15
V gene: TRBV28
CDR3 protein: CATARDASSSYEQYF
CDR3 DNA: TGTGCCACCGCCCGGGACGCATCGAGCTCCTACGAGCAGTACTTC

clone size: NA
J gene: TRBJ1-1
D gene: NA
CDR3 length: 11
V gene: TRBV5-4
CDR3 protein: CASSFNHEAFF
CDR3 DNA: TGTGCCAGCAGCTTCAACCATGAAGCTTTCTTT